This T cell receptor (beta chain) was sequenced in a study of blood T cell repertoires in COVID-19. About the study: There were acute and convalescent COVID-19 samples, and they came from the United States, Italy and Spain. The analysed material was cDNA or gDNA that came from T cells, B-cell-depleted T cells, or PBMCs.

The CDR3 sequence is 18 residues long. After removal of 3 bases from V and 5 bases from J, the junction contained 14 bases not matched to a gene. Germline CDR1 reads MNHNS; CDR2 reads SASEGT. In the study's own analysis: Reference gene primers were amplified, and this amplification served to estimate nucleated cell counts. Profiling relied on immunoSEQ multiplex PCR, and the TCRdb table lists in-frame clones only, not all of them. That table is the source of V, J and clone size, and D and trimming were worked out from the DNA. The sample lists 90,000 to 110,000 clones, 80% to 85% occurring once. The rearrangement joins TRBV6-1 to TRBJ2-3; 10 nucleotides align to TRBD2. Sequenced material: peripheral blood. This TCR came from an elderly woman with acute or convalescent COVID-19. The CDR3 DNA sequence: TGTGCCAGCAGTGACCCGGGAGGACTAGCGGTAAATAGAGATACGCAGTATTTT. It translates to CASSDPGGLAVNRDTQYF.